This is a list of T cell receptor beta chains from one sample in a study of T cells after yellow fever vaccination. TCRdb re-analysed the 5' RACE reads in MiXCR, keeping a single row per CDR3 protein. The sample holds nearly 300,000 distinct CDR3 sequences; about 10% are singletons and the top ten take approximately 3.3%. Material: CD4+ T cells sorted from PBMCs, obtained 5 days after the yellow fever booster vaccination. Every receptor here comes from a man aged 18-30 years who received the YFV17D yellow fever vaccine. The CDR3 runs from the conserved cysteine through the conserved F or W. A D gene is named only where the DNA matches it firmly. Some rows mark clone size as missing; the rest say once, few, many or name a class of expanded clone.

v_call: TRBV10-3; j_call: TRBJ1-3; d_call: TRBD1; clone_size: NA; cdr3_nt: TGTGCCTTAGGGGGCTCCAACTCTGGAAACACCATATATTTT; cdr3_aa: CALGGSNSGNTIYF
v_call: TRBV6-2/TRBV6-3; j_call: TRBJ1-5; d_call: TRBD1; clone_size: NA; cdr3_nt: TGTGCCAGCAGTTACTTCCCAGGGGGTAGCAATCAGCCCCAGCATTTT; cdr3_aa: CASSYFPGGSNQPQHF
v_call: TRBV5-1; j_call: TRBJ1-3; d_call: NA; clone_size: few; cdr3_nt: TGCGCCAGCAGCTTGGGAGTGGCTGTCTCTGGAAACACCATATATTTT; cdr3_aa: CASSLGVAVSGNTIYF
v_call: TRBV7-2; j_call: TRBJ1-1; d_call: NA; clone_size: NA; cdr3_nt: TGTGCCAGCAGCTTGACCCGGAACACTGAAGCTTTCTTT; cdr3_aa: CASSLTRNTEAFF
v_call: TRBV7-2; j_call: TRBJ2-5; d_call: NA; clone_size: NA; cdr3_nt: TGTGCCAGCAGCCGAGAACGGGGGACCAGCACACAAGAGACCCAGTACTTC; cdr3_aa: CASSRERGTSTQETQYF
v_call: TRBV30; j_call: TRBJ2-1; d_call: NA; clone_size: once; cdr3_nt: TGTGCCTGGAGCTCTGGTGAGCAGTTCTTC; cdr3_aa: CAWSSGEQFF
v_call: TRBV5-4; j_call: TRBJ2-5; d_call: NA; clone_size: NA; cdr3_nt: TGTGCCAGCAGCTTGGACAGAATTCAAGAGACCCAGTACTTC; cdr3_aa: CASSLDRIQETQYF
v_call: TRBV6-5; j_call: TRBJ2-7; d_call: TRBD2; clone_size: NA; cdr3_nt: TGTGCCAGCAGTTACTCGAAGGCTAGCGGGGGCTACGAGCAGTACTTC; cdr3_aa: CASSYSKASGGYEQYF
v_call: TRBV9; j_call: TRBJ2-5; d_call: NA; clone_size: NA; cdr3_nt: TGTGCCAGCAGCCCAGCCCATATGAAAGAGACCCAGTACTTC; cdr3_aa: CASSPAHMKETQYF
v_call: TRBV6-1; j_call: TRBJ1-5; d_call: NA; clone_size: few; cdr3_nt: TGTGCCAGCAGTGAAGGGGGGTTTGGGAATCAGCCCCAGCATTTT; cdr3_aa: CASSEGGFGNQPQHF
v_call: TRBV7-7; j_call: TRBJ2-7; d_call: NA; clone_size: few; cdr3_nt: TGTGCCAGCAGCTTAAGTCTCGAGGGTAGCGAGCAGTACTTC; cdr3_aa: CASSLSLEGSEQYF
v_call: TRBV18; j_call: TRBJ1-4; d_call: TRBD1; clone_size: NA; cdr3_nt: TGTGCCAGCTCACCCTCGACAGGGGGCGATGAAAAACTGTTTTTT; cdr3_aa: CASSPSTGGDEKLFF
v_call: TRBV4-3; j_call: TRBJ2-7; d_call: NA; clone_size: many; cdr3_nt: TGCGCCAGCAGCCAAGAGTTTACGGGGACCTACGAGCAGTACTTC; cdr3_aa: CASSQEFTGTYEQYF
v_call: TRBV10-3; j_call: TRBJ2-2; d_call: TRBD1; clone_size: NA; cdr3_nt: TGTGCCATCAGCGGGACAGAAAACACCGGGGAGCTGTTTTTT; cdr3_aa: CAISGTENTGELFF
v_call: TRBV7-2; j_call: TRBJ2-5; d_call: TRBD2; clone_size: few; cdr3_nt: TGTGCCAGCAGCAGAAGCGCGGGGGGGCCGGAGACCCAGTACTTC; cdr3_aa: CASSRSAGGPETQYF
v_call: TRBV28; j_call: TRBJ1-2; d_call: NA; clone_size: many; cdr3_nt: TGTGCCAGTAGTCCGGGGCCCTATGGCTACACCTTC; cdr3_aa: CASSPGPYGYTF
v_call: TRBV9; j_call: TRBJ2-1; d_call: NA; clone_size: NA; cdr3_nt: TGTGCCAGCAGCGTAGAGGGGGACTTCTACAATGAGCAGTTCTTC; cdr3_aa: CASSVEGDFYNEQFF
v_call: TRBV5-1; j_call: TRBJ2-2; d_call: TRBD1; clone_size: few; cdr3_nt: TGCGCCAGCAGCATCGGACAGGGGTTTACCGGGGAGCTGTTTTTT; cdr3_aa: CASSIGQGFTGELFF
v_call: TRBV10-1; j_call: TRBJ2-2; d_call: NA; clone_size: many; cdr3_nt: TGCGCCAGCAAGGGTGAGAACACCGGGGAGCTGTTTTTT; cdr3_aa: CASKGENTGELFF
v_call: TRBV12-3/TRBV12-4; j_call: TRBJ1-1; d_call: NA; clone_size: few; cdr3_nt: TGTGCCACCCACCGAGGGAGCACTGAAGCTTTCTTT; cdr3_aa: CATHRGSTEAFF
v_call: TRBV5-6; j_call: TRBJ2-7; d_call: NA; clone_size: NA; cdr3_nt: TGTGCCAGCAGCCCCGATAGCGGAAACTTCGAGCAGTACTTC; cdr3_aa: CASSPDSGNFEQYF
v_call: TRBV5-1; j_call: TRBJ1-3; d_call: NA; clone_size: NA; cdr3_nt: TGCGCCAGCAGCTTGACTCGATCCGGAAACACCATATATTTT; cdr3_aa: CASSLTRSGNTIYF
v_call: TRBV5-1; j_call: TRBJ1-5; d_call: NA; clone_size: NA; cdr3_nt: TGCGCCAGCAGCTTGAGCCCAGATAGCAATCAGCCCCAGCATTTT; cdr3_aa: CASSLSPDSNQPQHF
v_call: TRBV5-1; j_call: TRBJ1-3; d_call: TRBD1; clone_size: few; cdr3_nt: TGCGCCAGCAGCTTGACCCCAGGACAGGGGTCCTCTGGAAACACCATATATTTT; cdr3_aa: CASSLTPGQGSSGNTIYF
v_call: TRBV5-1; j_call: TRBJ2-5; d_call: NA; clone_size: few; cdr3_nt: TGCGCCAGCAGCCCGGGGGCGAGCTCGGAGACCCAGTACTTC; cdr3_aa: CASSPGASSETQYF
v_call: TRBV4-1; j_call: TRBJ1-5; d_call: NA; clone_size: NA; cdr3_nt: TGCGCCAGCAGCCAGACGGGCAGGGGCTATCAGCCCCAGCATTTT; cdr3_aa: CASSQTGRGYQPQHF
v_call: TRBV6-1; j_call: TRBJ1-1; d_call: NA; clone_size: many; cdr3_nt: TGTGCCAGCAGACCAGCAGGGCTGACCACTGAAGCTTTCTTT; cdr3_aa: CASRPAGLTTEAFF
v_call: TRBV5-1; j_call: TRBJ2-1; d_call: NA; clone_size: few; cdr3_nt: TGCGCCAGCAGCGTGATGGGCCAGGGGGGTTACAATGAGCAGTTCTTC; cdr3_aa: CASSVMGQGGYNEQFF
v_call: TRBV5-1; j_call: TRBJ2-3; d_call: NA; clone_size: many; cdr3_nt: TGCGCCAGCAGCCGAGGATGGACAGATACGCAGTATTTT; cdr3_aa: CASSRGWTDTQYF
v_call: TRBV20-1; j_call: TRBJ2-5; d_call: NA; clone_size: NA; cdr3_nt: TGCAGTGCCGCAACCCAAGAGACCCAGTACTTC; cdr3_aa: CSAATQETQYF
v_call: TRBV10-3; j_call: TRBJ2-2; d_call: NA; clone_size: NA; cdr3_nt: TGTGCCATCACCCGACAGGCGAACACCGGGGAGCTGTTTTTT; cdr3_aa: CAITRQANTGELFF
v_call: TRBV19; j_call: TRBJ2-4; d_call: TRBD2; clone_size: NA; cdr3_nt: TGTGCCAGTAGGACTAGCGGGGGCCCGGGGAACATTCAGTACTTC; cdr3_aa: CASRTSGGPGNIQYF
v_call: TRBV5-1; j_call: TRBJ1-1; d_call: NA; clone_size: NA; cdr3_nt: TGCGCCAGCAGCTCTCCGGGACAGAACACTGAAGCTTTCTTT; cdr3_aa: CASSSPGQNTEAFF
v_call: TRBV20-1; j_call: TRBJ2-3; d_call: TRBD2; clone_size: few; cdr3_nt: TGCAGTGCTAGGGGGAGGGACGGGATTACGCAGTATTTT; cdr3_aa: CSARGRDGITQYF
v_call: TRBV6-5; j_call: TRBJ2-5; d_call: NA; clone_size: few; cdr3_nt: TGTGCCAGCAGTTACTCCTCTGCGACTAAAGAGACCCAGTACTTC; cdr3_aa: CASSYSSATKETQYF
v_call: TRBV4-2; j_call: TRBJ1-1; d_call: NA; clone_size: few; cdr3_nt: TGTGCCAGCAGCCAAGAGAGTACCAGGGTGGGCACTGAAGCTTTCTTT; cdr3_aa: CASSQESTRVGTEAFF
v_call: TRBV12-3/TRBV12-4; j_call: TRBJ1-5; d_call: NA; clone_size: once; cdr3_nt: TGTGCCAGCAGTCCCCGGTCCCTAGGGAGCAATCAGCCCCAGCATTTT; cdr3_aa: CASSPRSLGSNQPQHF
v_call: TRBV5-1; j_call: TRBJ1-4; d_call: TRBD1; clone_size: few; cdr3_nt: TGCGCCAGCAGCTGGGACAGGGCGAACGAAAAACTGTTTTTT; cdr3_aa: CASSWDRANEKLFF
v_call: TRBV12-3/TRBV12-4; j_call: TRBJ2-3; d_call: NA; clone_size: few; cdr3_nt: TGTGCCAGCAGTTTAACTAGACCCACAGATACGCAGTATTTT; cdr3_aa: CASSLTRPTDTQYF
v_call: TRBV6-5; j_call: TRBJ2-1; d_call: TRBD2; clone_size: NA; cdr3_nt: TGTGCCAGCAGTTACCTCAAGAAACTAGCGGGGCGGAATGAGCAGTTCTTC; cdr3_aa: CASSYLKKLAGRNEQFF
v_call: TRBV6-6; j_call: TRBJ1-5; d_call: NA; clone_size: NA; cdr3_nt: TGTGCCAGCAGTTACCCCGGGACAAATAGCAATCAGCCCCAGCATTTT; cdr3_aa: CASSYPGTNSNQPQHF
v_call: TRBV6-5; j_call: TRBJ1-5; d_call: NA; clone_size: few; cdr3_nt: TGTGCCAGCAGTTACTCGACGGGGCCGGGGCCCCAGCATTTT; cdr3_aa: CASSYSTGPGPQHF
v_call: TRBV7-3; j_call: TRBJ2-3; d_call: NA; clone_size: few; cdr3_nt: TGTGCCAGCAGCAACTATGCTGATACGCAGTATTTT; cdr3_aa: CASSNYADTQYF
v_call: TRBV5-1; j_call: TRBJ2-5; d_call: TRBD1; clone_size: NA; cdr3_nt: TGCGCCAGCAGCTCTACGACAGGGGAAGAGACCCAGTACTTC; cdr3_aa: CASSSTTGEETQYF
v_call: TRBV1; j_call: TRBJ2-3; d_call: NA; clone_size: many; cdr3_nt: TGCACCAGCAGCCAAGATAGGACGGGGGGGCACACAGATACGCAGTATTTT; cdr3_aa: CTSSQDRTGGHTDTQYF
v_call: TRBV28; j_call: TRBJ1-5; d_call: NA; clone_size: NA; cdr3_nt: TGTGCCAGCAGTGGGCAGTACAATCAGCCCCAGCATTTT; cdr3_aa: CASSGQYNQPQHF